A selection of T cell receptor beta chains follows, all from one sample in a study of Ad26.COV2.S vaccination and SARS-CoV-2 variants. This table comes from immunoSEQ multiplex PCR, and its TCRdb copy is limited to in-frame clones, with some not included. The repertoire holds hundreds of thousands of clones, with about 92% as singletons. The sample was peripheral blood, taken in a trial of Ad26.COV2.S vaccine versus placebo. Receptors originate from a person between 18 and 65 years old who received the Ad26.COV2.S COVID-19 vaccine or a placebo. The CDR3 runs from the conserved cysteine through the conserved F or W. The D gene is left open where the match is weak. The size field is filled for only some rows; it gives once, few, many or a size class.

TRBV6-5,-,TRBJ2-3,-,CASGTSTDTQYF,TGTGCCAGCGGGACGAGCACAGATACGCAGTATTTT
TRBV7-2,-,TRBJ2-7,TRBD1,CASSLVNVRGSYEQYF,TGTGCCAGCAGCTTAGTAAACGTCAGGGGGTCCTACGAGCAGTACTTC
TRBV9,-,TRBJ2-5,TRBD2,CASSAWGGTETQYF,TGTGCCAGCAGCGCCTGGGGGGGAACAGAGACCCAGTACTTC
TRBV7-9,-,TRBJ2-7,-,CASSSQNGAYEQYF,TGTGCCAGCAGCTCTCAAAACGGAGCCTACGAGCAGTACTTC
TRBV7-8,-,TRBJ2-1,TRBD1,CASRPGKTGGSYNEQFF,TGTGCCAGCAGGCCCGGTAAGACAGGGGGATCCTACAATGAGCAGTTCTTC
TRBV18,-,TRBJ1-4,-,CASSGDSSNEKLFF,TGTGCCAGCTCAGGAGACAGCTCTAATGAAAAACTGTTTTTT
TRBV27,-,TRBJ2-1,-,CASSRRGVFNEQFF,TGTGCCAGCAGTCGGAGGGGGGTTTTCAATGAGCAGTTCTTC
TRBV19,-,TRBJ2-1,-,CASRLDRGFYNEQFF,TGTGCCAGTAGGTTGGACAGAGGGTTTTACAATGAGCAGTTCTTC
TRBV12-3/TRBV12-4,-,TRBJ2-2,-,CASSFGEKLFF,TGTGCCAGCAGTTTTGGGGAGAAGCTGTTTTTT
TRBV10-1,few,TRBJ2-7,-,CASSESSLFGEQYF,TGCGCCAGCAGTGAGTCGTCCCTGTTCGGCGAGCAGTACTTC
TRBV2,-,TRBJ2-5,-,CASSGMGETQYF,TGTGCCAGCAGTGGAATGGGAGAGACCCAGTACTTC
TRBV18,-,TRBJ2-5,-,CASSPLEGRQETQYF,TGTGCCAGCTCACCCTTAGAGGGGAGGCAAGAGACCCAGTACTTC
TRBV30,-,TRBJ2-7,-,CAWSTDIPEQYF,TGTGCCTGGAGTACCGACATACCCGAGCAGTACTTC
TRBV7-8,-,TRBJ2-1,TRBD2,CASSLAELAGAYNEQFF,TGTGCCAGCAGCTTAGCGGAACTAGCGGGTGCCTACAATGAGCAGTTCTTC
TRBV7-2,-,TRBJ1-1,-,CASSLVGGLGSFF,TGTGCCAGCAGCTTAGTGGGGGGCCTTGGGTCTTTCTTT
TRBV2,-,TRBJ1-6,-,CASSRTGKINSPLHF,TGTGCCAGCAGCCGAACGGGGAAAATAAATTCACCCCTCCACTTT
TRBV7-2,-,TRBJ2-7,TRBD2,CASSLGLAGANSYEQYF,TGTGCCAGCAGCTTGGGACTAGCGGGGGCTAACTCCTACGAGCAGTACTTC
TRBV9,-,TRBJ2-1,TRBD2,CASSSSGGAGNEQFF,TGTGCCAGCAGCTCTAGCGGGGGGGCCGGGAATGAGCAGTTCTTC
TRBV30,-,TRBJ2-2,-,CAWTGPGELFF,TGTGCCTGGACAGGTCCCGGGGAGCTGTTTTTT
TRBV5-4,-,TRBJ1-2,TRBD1,CASSPTGTGDYGYTF,TGTGCCAGCAGCCCAACCGGGACAGGCGACTATGGCTACACCTTC
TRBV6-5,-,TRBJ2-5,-,CASEPPGKETQYF,TGTGCCAGCGAGCCCCCGGGGAAAGAGACCCAGTACTTC
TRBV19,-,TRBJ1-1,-,CASQRGAEAFF,TGTGCCAGTCAGAGGGGGGCTGAAGCTTTCTTT
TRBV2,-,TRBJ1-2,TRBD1,CASSEASRGHYGYTF,TGTGCCAGCAGTGAAGCATCGAGGGGGCACTATGGCTACACCTTC
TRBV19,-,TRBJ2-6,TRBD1,CASSWDRSGANVLTF,TGTGCCAGTAGCTGGGACAGGTCTGGGGCCAACGTCCTGACTTTC
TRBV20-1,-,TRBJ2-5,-,CSATAQETQYF,TGCAGTGCTACAGCACAAGAGACCCAGTACTTC
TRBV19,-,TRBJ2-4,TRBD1,CASETGGMHIQYF,TGTGCCAGCGAGACAGGGGGCATGCACATTCAGTACTTC
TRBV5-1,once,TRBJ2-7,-,CASSLESLYGQYEQYF,TGCGCCAGCAGCTTGGAATCCTTGTACGGACAGTACGAGCAGTACTTC
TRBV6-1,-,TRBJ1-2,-,CASSEGGNGYTF,TGTGCCAGCAGCGAAGGAGGGAACGGCTACACCTTC
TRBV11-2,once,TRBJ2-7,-,CASSFMTPYEQYF,TGTGCCAGCAGCTTTATGACCCCCTACGAGCAGTACTTC
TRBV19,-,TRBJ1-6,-,CASSGYSYNSPLHF,TGTGCCAGTAGCGGGTACTCCTATAATTCACCCCTCCACTTT
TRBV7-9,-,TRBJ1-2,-,CASSVWTADYGYTF,TGTGCCAGCAGCGTCTGGACAGCAGACTATGGCTACACCTTC
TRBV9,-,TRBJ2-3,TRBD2,CASSVVPLGSGNTDTQYF,TGTGCCAGCAGCGTAGTCCCCCTCGGGAGCGGGAACACAGATACGCAGTATTTT
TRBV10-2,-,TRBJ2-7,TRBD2,CASSEFGGGGYEQYF,TGCGCCAGCAGTGAATTCGGGGGGGGCGGGTACGAGCAGTACTTC
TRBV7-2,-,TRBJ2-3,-,CASSFPTGRADTQYF,TGTGCCAGCAGCTTCCCAACAGGACGTGCAGATACGCAGTATTTT
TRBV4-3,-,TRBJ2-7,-,CASSQARGVEYEQYF,TGCGCCAGCAGCCAAGCTCGCGGGGTAGAGTACGAGCAGTACTTC
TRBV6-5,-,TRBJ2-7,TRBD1,CASRTGDRPREQYF,TGTGCCAGCAGGACGGGGGACAGGCCGAGGGAGCAGTACTTC
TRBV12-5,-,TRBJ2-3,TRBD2,CASGLTRKERGPVTDTQYF,TGTGCTAGTGGTTTGACCCGTAAGGAGCGGGGGCCAGTCACAGATACGCAGTATTTT
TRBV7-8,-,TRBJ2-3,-,CASSLASRTDTQYF,TGTGCCAGCAGCTTAGCCTCTCGCACAGATACGCAGTATTTT
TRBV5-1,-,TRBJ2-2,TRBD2,CASSLAGGHTGELFF,TGCGCCAGCAGCTTGGCGGGGGGGCACACCGGGGAGCTGTTTTTT
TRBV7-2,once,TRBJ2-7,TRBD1,CASSLTGASRYEQYF,TGTGCCAGCAGCTTGACAGGGGCATCCCGGTACGAGCAGTACTTC
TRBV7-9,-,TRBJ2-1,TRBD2,CASSWGGNEQFF,TGTGCCAGCAGCTGGGGGGGCAATGAGCAGTTCTTC
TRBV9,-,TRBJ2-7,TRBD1,CASSVGQGAFNEQYF,TGTGCCAGCAGCGTAGGACAGGGGGCATTCAACGAGCAGTACTTC
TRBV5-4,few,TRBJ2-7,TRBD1,CASSTTTGDYEQYF,TGTGCCAGCAGCACAACCACAGGGGACTACGAGCAGTACTTC
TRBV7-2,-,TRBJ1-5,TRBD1,CASSLQGASNQPQHF,TGTGCCAGCAGCTTACAGGGGGCGAGCAATCAGCCCCAGCATTTT
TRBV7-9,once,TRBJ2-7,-,CASSSDRYEQYF,TGTGCCAGCAGCTCTGACAGATACGAGCAGTACTTC
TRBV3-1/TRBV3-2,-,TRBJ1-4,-,CASSQDAAGFSVGEKLFF,TGTGCCAGCAGCCAAGATGCGGCAGGGTTTTCTGTAGGCGAAAAACTGTTTTTT
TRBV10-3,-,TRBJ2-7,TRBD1,CAISDPGQGAREQYF,TGTGCCATCAGTGACCCGGGACAGGGGGCGAGAGAGCAGTACTTC
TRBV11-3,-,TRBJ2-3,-,CASSRGYGDTQYF,TGTGCCAGCAGCAGAGGCTATGGAGATACGCAGTATTTT
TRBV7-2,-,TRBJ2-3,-,CASSFRVTDTQYF,TGTGCCAGCAGCTTTAGGGTGACAGATACGCAGTATTTT
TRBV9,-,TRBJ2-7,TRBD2,CASSVAWTSGPHEQYF,TGTGCCAGCAGCGTAGCTTGGACTAGCGGCCCACACGAGCAGTACTTC
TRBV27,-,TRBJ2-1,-,CASSLNHYNEQFF,TGTGCCAGCAGTTTAAACCACTACAATGAGCAGTTCTTC